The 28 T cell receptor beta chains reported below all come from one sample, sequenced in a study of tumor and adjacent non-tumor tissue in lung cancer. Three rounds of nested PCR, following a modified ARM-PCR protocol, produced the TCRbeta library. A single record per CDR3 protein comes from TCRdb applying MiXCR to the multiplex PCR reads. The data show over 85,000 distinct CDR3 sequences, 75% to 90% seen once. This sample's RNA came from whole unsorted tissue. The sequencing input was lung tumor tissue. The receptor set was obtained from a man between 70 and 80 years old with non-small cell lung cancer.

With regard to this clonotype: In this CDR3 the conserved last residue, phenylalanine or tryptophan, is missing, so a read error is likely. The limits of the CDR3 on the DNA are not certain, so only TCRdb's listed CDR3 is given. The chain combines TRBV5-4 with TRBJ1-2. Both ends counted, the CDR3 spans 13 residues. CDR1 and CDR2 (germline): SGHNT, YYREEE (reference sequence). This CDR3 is CASSLDVNHGFTL.

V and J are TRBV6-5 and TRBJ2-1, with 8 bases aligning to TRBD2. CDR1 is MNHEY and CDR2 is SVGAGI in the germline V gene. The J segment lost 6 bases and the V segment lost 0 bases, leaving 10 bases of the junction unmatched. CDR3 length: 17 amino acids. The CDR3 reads CASSYSIVAGLFNEQFF. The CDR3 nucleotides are TGTGCCAGCAGTTACTCGATAGTAGCGGGATTGTTCAATGAGCAGTTCTTC.

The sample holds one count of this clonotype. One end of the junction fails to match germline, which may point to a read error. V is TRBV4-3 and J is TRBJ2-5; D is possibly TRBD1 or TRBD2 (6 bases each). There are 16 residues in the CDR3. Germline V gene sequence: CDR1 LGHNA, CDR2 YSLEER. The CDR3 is CTSSQAGGVGQETQYF. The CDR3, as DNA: TGCACCAGCAGCCAAGCCGGAGGGGTGGGACAAGAGACTCAGTATTTC.

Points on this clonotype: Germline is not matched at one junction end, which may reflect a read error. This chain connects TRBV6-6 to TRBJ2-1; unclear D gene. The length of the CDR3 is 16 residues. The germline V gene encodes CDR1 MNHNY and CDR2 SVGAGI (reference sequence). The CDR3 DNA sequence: TGTACCAGCAGCCCACTGTGTTCGGCCTCCTACAATGAGCAGTTCTTC. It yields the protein CTSSPLCSASYNEQFF.

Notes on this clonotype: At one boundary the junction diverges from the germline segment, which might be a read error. CDR3 residues: CASSRGGVSDTLYF. The CDR3 bases are TGTGCCAGTTCTAGAGGGGGTGTGTCAGATACGCTGTATTTT. The chain couples TRBV4-2 to TRBJ2-3, with a tentative D call TRBD1 (6 bases). Germline V gives CDR1 LGHNA, CDR2 YNFKEQ. There are 14 residues in the CDR3.

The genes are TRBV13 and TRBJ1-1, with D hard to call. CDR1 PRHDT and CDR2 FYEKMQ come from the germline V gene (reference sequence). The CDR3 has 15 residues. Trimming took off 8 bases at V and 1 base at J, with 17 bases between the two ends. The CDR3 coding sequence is TGTGCCAGCGGCCCTGGAACAGATTCGAACACTGAAGCTTTCTTT. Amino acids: CASGPGTDSNTEAFF.

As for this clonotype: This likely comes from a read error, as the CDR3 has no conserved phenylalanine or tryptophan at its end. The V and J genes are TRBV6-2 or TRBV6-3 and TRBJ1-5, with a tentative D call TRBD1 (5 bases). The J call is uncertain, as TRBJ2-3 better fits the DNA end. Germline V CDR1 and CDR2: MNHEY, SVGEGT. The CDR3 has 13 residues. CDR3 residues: CASSSQGNQPQYS. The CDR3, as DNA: TGTGCCAGCAGTTCTCAGGGCAATCAACCCCAGTATTCT.

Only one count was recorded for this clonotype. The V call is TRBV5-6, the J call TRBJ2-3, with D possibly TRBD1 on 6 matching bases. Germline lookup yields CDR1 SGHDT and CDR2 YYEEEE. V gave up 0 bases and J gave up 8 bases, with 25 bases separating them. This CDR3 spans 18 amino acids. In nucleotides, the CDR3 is TGTGCCAGCAGCTTGGAGGGGGAGACAGAGTATCGCGCAGGTACGCAGTATTTT. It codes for CASSLEGETEYRAGTQYF.

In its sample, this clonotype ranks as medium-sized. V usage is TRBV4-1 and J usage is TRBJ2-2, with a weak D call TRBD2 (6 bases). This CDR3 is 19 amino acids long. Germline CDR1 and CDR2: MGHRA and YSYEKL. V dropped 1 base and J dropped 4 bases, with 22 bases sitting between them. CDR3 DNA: TGCGCCAGCAGCCAAGTTTCATTTTGGGCGGGATCAGTCACCGGGGAGCTGTTTTTT. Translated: CASSQVSFWAGSVTGELFF.

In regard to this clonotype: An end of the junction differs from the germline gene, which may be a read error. DNA of the CDR3: TGTGCAAACAGTTCTCTCAGGGGCTCTGGGCCCAACGTCCTGACTTTC. Amino acids: CANSSLRGSGPNVLTF. The rearrangement uses TRBV28 and TRBJ2-6, with D maybe TRBD1 (6 bases). The CDR3 covers 16 residues. From germline, CDR1 is MDHEN and CDR2 SYDVKM.

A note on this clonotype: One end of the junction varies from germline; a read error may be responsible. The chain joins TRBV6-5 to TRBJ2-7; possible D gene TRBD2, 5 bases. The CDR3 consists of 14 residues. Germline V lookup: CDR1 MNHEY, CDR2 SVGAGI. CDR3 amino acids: CASGYVRVIYEQYF. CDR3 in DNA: TGTGCCAGCGGTTACGTGAGGGTGATCTACGAGCAGTACTTC.

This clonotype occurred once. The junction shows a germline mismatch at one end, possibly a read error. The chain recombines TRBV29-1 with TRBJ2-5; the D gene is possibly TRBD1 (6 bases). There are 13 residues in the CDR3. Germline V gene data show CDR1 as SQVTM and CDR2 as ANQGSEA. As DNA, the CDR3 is TGCAGTGTGGCCGACAGGTTCCAAGAAGCCCATTACTTC. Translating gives CSVADRFQEAHYF.

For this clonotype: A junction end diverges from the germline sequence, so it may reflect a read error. The CDR3: CTSSLYPRAKNIQNF. As DNA, the CDR3 is TGTACCAGCAGTTTATATCCTCGAGCCAAAAACATTCAGAACTTC. The V and J genes are TRBV28 and TRBJ2-4; D not resolved. Per germline, CDR1 MDHEN and CDR2 SYDVKM. CDR3 length: 15 residues.

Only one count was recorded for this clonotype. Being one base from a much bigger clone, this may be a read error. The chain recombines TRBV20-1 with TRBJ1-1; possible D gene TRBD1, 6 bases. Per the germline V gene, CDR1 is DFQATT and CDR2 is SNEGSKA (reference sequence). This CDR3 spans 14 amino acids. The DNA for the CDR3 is TGCAGTGTTAGAGATCGAACAGGGTGGACTGAAGCTTTCTTT. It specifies CSVRDRTGWTEAFF.

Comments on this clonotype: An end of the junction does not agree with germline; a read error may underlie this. CDR3 sequence: CASSQDPAGAEYIEQFF. In nucleotides, the CDR3 is TGCGCCAGCAGCCAAGACCCAGCGGGAGCGGAATACATTGAGCAATTCTTC. The chain couples TRBV4-3 to TRBJ2-1; 8 nucleotides line up with TRBD2. The germline CDR1 and CDR2 sequences are LGHNA and YSLEER. The CDR3 loop spans 17 amino acids.

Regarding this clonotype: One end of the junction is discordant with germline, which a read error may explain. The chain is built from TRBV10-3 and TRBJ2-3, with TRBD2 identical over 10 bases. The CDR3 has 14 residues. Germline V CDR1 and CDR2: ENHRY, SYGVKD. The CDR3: CDINLAGESNTQYF. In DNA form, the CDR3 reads TGTGACATCAACCTAGCGGGAGAATCAAATACGCAGTATTTT.

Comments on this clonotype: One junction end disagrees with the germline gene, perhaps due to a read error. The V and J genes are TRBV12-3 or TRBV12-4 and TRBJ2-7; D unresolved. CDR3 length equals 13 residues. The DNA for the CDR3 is TGTGCCAGCACTATCATTCCTGCCTACGAGCAGTACTTT. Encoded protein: CASTIIPAYEQYF.

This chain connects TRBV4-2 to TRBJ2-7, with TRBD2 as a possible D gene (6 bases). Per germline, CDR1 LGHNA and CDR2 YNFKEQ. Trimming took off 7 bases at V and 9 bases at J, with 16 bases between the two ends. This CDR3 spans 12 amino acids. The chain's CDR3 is CASTQRSSVQYF. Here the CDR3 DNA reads TGTGCCAGCACCCAGAGATCTAGCGTGCAGTACTTC.

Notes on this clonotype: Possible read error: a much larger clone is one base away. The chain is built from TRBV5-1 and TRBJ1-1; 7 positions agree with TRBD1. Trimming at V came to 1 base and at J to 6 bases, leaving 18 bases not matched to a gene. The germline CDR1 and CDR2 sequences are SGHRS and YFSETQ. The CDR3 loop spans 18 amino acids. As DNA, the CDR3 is TGCGCCAGCAGCTTGTACCCAGGCCGTTTCGACAGGGTACCTGAAGCTTTCTTT. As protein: CASSLYPGRFDRVPEAFF.

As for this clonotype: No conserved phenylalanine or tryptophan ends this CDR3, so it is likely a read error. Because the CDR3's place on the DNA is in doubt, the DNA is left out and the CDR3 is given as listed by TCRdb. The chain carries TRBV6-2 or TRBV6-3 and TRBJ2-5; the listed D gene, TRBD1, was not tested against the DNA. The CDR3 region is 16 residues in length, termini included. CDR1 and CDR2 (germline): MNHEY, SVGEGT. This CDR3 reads CASSPRGQGIRETQYL.

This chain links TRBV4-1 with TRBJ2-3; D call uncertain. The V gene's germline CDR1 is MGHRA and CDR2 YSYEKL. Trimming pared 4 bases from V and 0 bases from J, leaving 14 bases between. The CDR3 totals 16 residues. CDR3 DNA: TGCGCCAGCAGCCTCAGCAGTGGAGATAGCACAGATACGCAGTATTTT. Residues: CASSLSSGDSTDTQYF.

The CDR3 region has the DNA TGTGCCAGCAGCAAGCGGGGAGGCTTCGATGGGCACTACTTC. It is translated as CASSKRGGFDGHYF. The gene calls are TRBV5-6 and TRBJ2-7; 7 bases fit TRBD2. CDR3 length: 14 amino acids. Germline V gives CDR1 SGHDT, CDR2 YYEEEE. The V segment lost 4 bases and the J segment 13 bases; nucleotides outside the gene matches: 17.

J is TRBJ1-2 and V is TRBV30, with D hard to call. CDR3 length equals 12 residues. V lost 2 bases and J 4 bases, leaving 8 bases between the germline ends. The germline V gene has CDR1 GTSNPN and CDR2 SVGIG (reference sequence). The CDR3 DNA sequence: TGTGCCTGGAGTCGCGCTAGCTATGGCTACACCTTC. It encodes CAWSRASYGYTF.

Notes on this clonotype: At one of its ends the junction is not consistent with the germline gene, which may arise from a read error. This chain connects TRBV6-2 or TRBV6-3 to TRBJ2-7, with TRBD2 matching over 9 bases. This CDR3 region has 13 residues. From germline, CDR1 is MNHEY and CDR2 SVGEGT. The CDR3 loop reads CASRSSGSDEQYF. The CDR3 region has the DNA TGTGCCAGTCGGAGTAGCGGGAGTGACGAACAGTACTTC.

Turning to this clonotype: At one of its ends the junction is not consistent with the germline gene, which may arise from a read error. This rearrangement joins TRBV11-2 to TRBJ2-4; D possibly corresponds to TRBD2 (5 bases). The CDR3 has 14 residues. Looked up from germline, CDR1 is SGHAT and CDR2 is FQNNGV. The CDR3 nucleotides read TGTGCCAGCAGCTTAATGTGTGCACTAGACATGCAGTACTTC. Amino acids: CASSLMCALDMQYF.

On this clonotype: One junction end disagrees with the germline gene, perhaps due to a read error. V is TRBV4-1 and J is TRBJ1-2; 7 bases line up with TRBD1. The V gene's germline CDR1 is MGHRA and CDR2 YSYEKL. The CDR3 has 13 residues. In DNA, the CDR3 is TGCGCCAGCAACCCAAACAGGGGCAGAGGCTACGCCTTC. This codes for CASNPNRGRGYAF.

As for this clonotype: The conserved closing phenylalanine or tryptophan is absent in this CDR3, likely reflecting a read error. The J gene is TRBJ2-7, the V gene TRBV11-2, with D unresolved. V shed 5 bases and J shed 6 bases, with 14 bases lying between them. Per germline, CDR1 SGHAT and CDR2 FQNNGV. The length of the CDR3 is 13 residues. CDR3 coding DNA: TGTGCCAGCAGCCAATGGAGCGATCGCGAGCAGTACTTA. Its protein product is CASSQWSDREQYL.

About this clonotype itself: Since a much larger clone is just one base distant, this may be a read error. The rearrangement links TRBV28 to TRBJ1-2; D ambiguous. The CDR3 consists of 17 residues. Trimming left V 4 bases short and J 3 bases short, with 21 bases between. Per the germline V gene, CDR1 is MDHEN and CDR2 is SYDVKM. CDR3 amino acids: CASSSPPGSQGDYGYTF. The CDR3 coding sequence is TGTGCCAGCAGTTCCCCCCCCGGGAGCCAAGGTGACTATGGCTACACCTTC.